This T cell receptor (beta chain) is from a study (dated by TCRdb to the mid-2010s). As for the study more broadly: The study set out to test whether tumor-infiltrating Tregs in breast cancer get recruited from blood Tregs or are instead converted in situ from other CD4+ T cell subsets. The study at large found these results: Rather than covering whole repertoires, validation in the larger cohort was restricted to a single TCR beta V-J rearrangement. Across 25 or so patients, roughly an eighth of tumor Treg TRBV12-4/TRBJ1-2 sequences were shared with naive CD4+ cells, compared with less than 2% shared with blood Tregs or memory cells. The TCR alpha and beta sequences of tumor-infiltrating Tregs showed the greatest overlap with tumor naive CD4+ T cells, followed by blood naive CD4+ T cells. The TCR gene usage of tumor memory CD4+ T cells clustered together with blood and lymph node memory CD4+ cells and with lymph node naive CD4+ cells.

Cells that were CD4+CD25+CD127-/low were the ones isolated as Tregs. In a larger cohort of 20 or so breast cancer patients, a single TRBV12-4/TRBJ1-2 rearrangement was sequenced in tumor Tregs and in blood Treg, naive and memory CD4+ cells. Ficoll density gradient centrifugation was used to isolate mononuclear cells from lymph nodes or from more than 40 ml of peripheral blood. A purity exceeding 90% was confirmed by FACS for the sorted cell populations. Library creation used multiplex PCR. The sequencer listed for this sample is Ion Torrent PGM. In the roughly 25-patient analysis, TRBV12-4/TRBJ1-2 clonotypes were amplified using adaptor-ligated barcode primers. For the 23-patient cohort, the TRBV12-4/TRBJ1-2 amplicons were sequenced on the Ion Personal Genome Machine system. Concerning the study's data processing: For each of nine subset-tissue groups, sequencing data from the five patients were combined, and the groups were compared by unsupervised clustering of TCR gene usage. The Morisita-Horn index was used to calculate repertoire similarity, with shared sequences weighted according to their contribution to each repertoire. The public reads were reanalyzed by TCRdb: fastp trimming at Q25, MiXCR alignment, in-frame beta chains only. Here each entry gathers all rows of one CDR3 protein and keeps the most common genes and DNA. TCRdb assigned the V and J calls; the authors' analysis was not used. Here the sample has 880 or so distinct CDR3 sequences; roughly 25% occur a single time. Of the sample, approximately 17% falls within the top ten clones.

This clonotype counts as large (0.1 to 1%). There is no known antigen for this receptor. Per-base quality was not reported, and no clone a single base away is much larger than it. Taken from cysteine to phenylalanine, the CDR3 has 12 residues. The read is trimmed to its CDR3 DNA, 36 bases read in frame from base 1. V and J are truncated by 6 bases and 4 bases respectively, leaving an intervening sequence of 9 bases. This receptor chain uses TRBV12-3 or TRBV12-4 and TRBJ1-2; tentative D gene TRBD1, with 5 bases matching. The clonotype originates from a female donor with breast cancer. The sequenced sample consisted of Tregs sorted from blood. The CDR3 protein: CASSRGLYGYTF. In nucleotides, the sequence is TGTGCCAGCAGCCGGGGCCTCTATGGCTACACCTTC.